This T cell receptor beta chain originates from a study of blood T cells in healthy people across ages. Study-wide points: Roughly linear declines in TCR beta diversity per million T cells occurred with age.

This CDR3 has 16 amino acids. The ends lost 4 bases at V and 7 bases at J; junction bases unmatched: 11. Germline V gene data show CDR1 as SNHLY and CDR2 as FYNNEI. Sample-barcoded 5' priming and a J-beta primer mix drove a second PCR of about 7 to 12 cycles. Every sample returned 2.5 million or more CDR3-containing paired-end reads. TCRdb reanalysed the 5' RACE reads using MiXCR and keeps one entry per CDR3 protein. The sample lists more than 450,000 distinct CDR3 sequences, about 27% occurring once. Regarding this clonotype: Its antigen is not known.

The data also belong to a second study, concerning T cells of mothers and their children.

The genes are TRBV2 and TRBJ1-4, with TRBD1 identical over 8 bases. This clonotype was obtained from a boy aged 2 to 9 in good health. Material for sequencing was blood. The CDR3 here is CASSGQGPSHGEKLFF. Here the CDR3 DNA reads TGTGCCAGCAGTGGACAGGGGCCATCACATGGTGAAAAACTGTTTTTT.